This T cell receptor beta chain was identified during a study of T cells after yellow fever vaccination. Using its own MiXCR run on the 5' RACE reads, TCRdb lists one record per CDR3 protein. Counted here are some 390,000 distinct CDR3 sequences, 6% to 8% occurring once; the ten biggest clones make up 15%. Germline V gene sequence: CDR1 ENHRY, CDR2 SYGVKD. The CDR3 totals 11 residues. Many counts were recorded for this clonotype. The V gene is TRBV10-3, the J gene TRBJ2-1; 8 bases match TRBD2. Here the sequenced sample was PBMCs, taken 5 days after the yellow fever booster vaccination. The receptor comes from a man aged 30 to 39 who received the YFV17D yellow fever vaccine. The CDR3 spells CAASGSNEQFF. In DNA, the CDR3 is TGTGCTGCGAGCGGGAGCAATGAGCAGTTCTTC.